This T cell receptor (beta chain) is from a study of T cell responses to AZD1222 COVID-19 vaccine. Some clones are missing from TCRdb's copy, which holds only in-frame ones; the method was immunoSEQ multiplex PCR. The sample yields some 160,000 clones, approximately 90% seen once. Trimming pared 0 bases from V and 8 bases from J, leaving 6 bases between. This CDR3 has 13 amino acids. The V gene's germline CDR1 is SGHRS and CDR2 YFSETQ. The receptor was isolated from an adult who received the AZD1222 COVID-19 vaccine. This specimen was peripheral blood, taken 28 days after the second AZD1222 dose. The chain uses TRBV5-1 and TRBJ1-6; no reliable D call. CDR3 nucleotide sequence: TGCGCCAGCAGCTTGGCCTCCGATTCACCCCTCCACTTT. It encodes CASSLASDSPLHF.